This TCR beta chain was retrieved from a study of Ad26.COV2.S vaccination and SARS-CoV-2 variants. Whole-study context: Donor got 5x10^10 or 1x10^11 viral particles of Ad26.COV2.S. Study-level points and caveats: Total T cell responses were possibly underestimated by TCR breadth and depth analyses. Vaccine recipients surpassed placebo recipients in spike-specific TCR breadth.

On this clone: Its cognate antigen is unknown.

Treatment: about 20 received Ad26.COV2.S at low or high dose, single or two shots; a few received placebo; per-sample allocation not given. Specimens were obtained on day 63 following the first vaccine or placebo injection. Trimming shortened V by 5 bases and J by 4 bases, and 21 bases separated the two germline ends. Germline V CDR1 and CDR2: MNHEY, SVGEGT. CDR3 length: 16 residues. The assay was immunoSEQ multiplex PCR, and TCRdb's table has in-frame clones only and misses some. The sample has around 450,000 clones; approximately 90% are singletons. Sequenced material: peripheral blood, taken in a trial of Ad26.COV2.S vaccine versus placebo. The chain uses TRBV6-2 or TRBV6-3 and TRBJ2-7, with D possibly matching TRBD1 (6 bases). The source of this sequence is a person between 18 and 59 years old who received the Ad26.COV2.S COVID-19 vaccine or a placebo. Here the CDR3 DNA reads TGTGCCAGCAGTACCCCTTACCGGGACAAGATTTACGAGCAGTACTTC. This sequence encodes CASSTPYRDKIYEQYF.